Below are 9 T cell receptor beta chains sequenced from a single sample in a study of T cells in Graves' hyperthyroidism and ophthalmopathy. Amplification of TCR beta CDR3 regions used RNA as the template. A first-round RT-PCR of the TCR CDR3 used the HTBI primer set. MiXCR was run by TCRdb on the multiplex PCR reads, yielding one entry per CDR3 protein. Of hundreds of thousands of distinct CDR3 sequences listed, approximately 23% were seen once; the top ten hold approximately 49%. The specimen was blood. These receptors were collected from a woman between 65 and 79 years old with Graves' ophthalmopathy.

This clonotype was seen many times. This rearrangement joins TRBV2 to TRBJ2-2, with 11 bases aligning to TRBD2. This CDR3 contains 16 residues. The germline gives CDR1 SNHLY, CDR2 FYNNEI. The ends lost 8 bases at V and 10 bases at J; junction bases unmatched: 15. The chain's CDR3 is CASLSGRAAGLSELFF. The DNA for the CDR3 is TGTGCCAGCCTTAGCGGGAGGGCCGCTGGGCTTTCGGAGCTGTTTTTT.

There are a few counts of this clonotype. Sequence at one end of the junction differs from germline and may be a read error. The chain joins TRBV7-2 to TRBJ2-2; 11 positions match TRBD2. Germline CDR1 reads SGHTA; CDR2 reads FQGNSA. The CDR3 consists of 16 residues. The chain's CDR3 is CASNLAGGPGGGELFF. As DNA, the CDR3 is TGTGCCAGCAACTTAGCGGGAGGGCCTGGGGGCGGGGAGCTGTTTTTT.

This clonotype was recorded a few times. The CDR3 DNA follows: TGTGCCAGCAGTCCCCCTCCGACCCAGCATTTT. Protein product: CASSPPPTQHF. This chain links TRBV12-3 or TRBV12-4 with TRBJ1-5; D is unclear. There are 11 residues in the CDR3. V lost 5 bases, J lost 11 bases, and 10 bases lay in between.

This clonotype was found many times. The rearrangement joins TRBV28 to TRBJ2-5; perhaps TRBD1 as D (6 bases). V dropped 5 bases and J dropped 4 bases, with 20 bases sitting between them. This CDR3 comprises 16 residues. Germline CDR1 and CDR2: MDHEN and SYDVKM. Written as DNA, the CDR3 is TGTGCCAGCAGTCTCGGACAGCGTAGCGAGACAGAGACCCAGTACTTC. Amino acid sequence: CASSLGQRSETETQYF.

V gene TRBV20-1 combines with J gene TRBJ2-4; no clear D. V was cut by 5 bases and J by 3 bases, with 20 bases left in between. The CDR3 extends over 16 amino acids. Looked up from germline, CDR1 is DFQATT and CDR2 is SNEGSKA (reference sequence). CDR3 in DNA: TGCAGTGCTCTCTCTGCAGGCACTTTCTTCAAAAACATTCAGTACTTC. Amino acid sequence: CSALSAGTFFKNIQYF.

This clonotype has just a few counts. The chain recombines TRBV6-6 with TRBJ1-6, with a weak D call TRBD1 (6 bases). CDR1 is MNHNY and CDR2 is SVGAGI in the germline V gene (reference sequence). This CDR3 is built from 17 residues. Trimming removed 0 bases at V and 4 bases at J, with 13 bases between. CDR3: CASSYSSRGQYNSPLHF. Written as DNA, the CDR3 is TGTGCCAGCAGTTACTCGTCCCGGGGGCAATATAATTCACCCCTCCACTTT.

In nucleotides, the CDR3 is TGTGCCAGCAGTTACTCAATAGCGGGAGGGCCGAATGAGCAGTTCTTC. Translation: CASSYSIAGGPNEQFF. V is TRBV6-5 and J is TRBJ2-1, with 11 bases that match TRBD2. The trim removed 0 bases at V and 7 bases at J, leaving 5 bases unmatched. Germline CDR1 reads MNHEY; CDR2 reads SVGAGI. The CDR3 sequence is 16 residues long.

The gene calls are TRBV24-1 and TRBJ2-2; the D is unclear. Germline assignment: CDR1 KGHDR and CDR2 SFDVKD. V was pared by 3 bases and J by 5 bases, with 21 bases between. CDR3 size: 18 residues. CDR3 DNA: TGTGCCACCAGTGATCCGAACCCTGGCATGGGTGAAACCGGGGAGCTGTTTTTT. This codes for CATSDPNPGMGETGELFF.

Details on this clonotype: The CDR3 does not close with the conserved phenylalanine or tryptophan, likely indicating a read error. The chain is built from TRBV2 and TRBJ1-5; D gene ambiguous. V was clipped by 11 bases and J by 2 bases, with 13 bases between them. Germline lookup yields CDR1 SNHLY and CDR2 FYNNEI. The length of the CDR3 is 13 residues. CDR3 in amino acids: CARNRGGNQPQHS. CDR3 bases: TGTGCCCGCAACCGGGGTGGCAATCAGCCCCAGCATTCT.